A selection of T cell receptor beta chains follows, all from one sample in a study of blood T cell repertoires in COVID-19. The data were produced by immunoSEQ multiplex PCR, yet TCRdb's version contains in-frame clones alone and is incomplete. The sample records some 200,000 clones, about 85% being singletons. The sample comprised PBMCs or T cells enriched from blood (not recorded which). The receptors were gathered from a woman in her thirties who had recovered from COVID-19. Both conserved end residues are part of each CDR3. The D gene is left open where the match is weak. Rows give clone size only sometimes, using once, few, many, or a class for an expanded clone.

D gene: -; J gene: TRBJ1-1; clone size: -; V gene: TRBV6-2/TRBV6-3; CDR3 protein: CASSPDRLSFMNTEAFF; CDR3 DNA: TGTGCCAGCAGCCCTGACAGGCTCTCGTTCATGAACACTGAAGCTTTCTTT
D gene: -; J gene: TRBJ1-5; clone size: -; V gene: TRBV27; CDR3 protein: CASSSTGLTNQPQHF; CDR3 DNA: TGTGCCAGCAGTTCCACGGGTCTTACCAATCAGCCCCAGCATTTT
D gene: -; J gene: TRBJ1-5; clone size: -; V gene: TRBV7-8; CDR3 protein: CASSLGGGHQPQHF; CDR3 DNA: TGTGCCAGCAGCTTAGGGGGGGGGCATCAGCCCCAGCATTTT
D gene: -; J gene: TRBJ2-3; clone size: few; V gene: TRBV5-4; CDR3 protein: CASTTSGTDTQYF; CDR3 DNA: TGTGCCAGCACCACCTCGGGCACAGATACGCAGTATTTT
D gene: TRBD1; J gene: TRBJ1-2; clone size: -; V gene: TRBV19; CDR3 protein: CASSGLQGNYGYTF; CDR3 DNA: TGTGCCAGTAGTGGCCTACAGGGGAACTATGGCTACACCTTC
D gene: TRBD1; J gene: TRBJ1-1; clone size: -; V gene: TRBV19; CDR3 protein: CASSIGGTGRTEAFF; CDR3 DNA: TGTGCCAGTAGTATAGGTGGGACAGGGAGGACTGAAGCTTTCTTT
D gene: TRBD1; J gene: TRBJ1-6; clone size: -; V gene: TRBV10-3; CDR3 protein: CAITTGGGSPLHF; CDR3 DNA: TGTGCCATTACGACAGGGGGCGGATCACCCCTCCACTTT
D gene: -; J gene: TRBJ2-7; clone size: -; V gene: TRBV7-2; CDR3 protein: CASSLVKSSYEQYF; CDR3 DNA: TGTGCCAGCAGCTTAGTCAAGAGCTCCTACGAGCAGTACTTC
D gene: -; J gene: TRBJ2-3; clone size: -; V gene: TRBV14; CDR3 protein: CASSLRLGTDTQYF; CDR3 DNA: TGTGCCAGCAGCCTGCGACTAGGAACAGATACGCAGTATTTT
D gene: TRBD1; J gene: TRBJ1-4; clone size: -; V gene: TRBV5-1; CDR3 protein: CASSLGGQGLWFEKLFF; CDR3 DNA: TGCGCCAGCAGCTTGGGGGGACAGGGACTTTGGTTTGAAAAACTGTTTTTT
D gene: TRBD1; J gene: TRBJ1-2; clone size: few; V gene: TRBV7-4; CDR3 protein: CASSLAATGVGYTF; CDR3 DNA: TGTGCCAGCAGCTTAGCGGCGACAGGGGTTGGCTACACCTTC
D gene: TRBD1; J gene: TRBJ1-3; clone size: -; V gene: TRBV10-1; CDR3 protein: CASSERQGEAGNTIYF; CDR3 DNA: TGCGCCAGCAGTGAGAGGCAGGGGGAGGCTGGAAACACCATATATTTT
D gene: TRBD1; J gene: TRBJ1-2; clone size: -; V gene: TRBV4-1; CDR3 protein: CASSQLTGGLSYGYTF; CDR3 DNA: TGCGCCAGCAGCCAATTAACAGGGGGTTTAAGCTATGGCTACACCTTC
D gene: -; J gene: TRBJ1-4; clone size: -; V gene: TRBV4-1; CDR3 protein: CASRDIIDNEKLFF; CDR3 DNA: TGCGCCAGCAGGGACATTATAGATAATGAAAAACTGTTTTTT
D gene: -; J gene: TRBJ2-4; clone size: -; V gene: TRBV19; CDR3 protein: CASSIVVGGASIQYF; CDR3 DNA: TGTGCCAGTAGTATAGTCGTAGGGGGGGCGAGCATTCAGTACTTC
D gene: TRBD1; J gene: TRBJ1-1; clone size: -; V gene: TRBV6-1; CDR3 protein: CASSDRPGQGGDFF; CDR3 DNA: TGTGCCAGCAGTGACCGACCGGGACAGGGGGGTGATTTCTTT
D gene: TRBD1; J gene: TRBJ2-1; clone size: -; V gene: TRBV11-2; CDR3 protein: CASSYNRGLGANEQFF; CDR3 DNA: TGTGCCAGCAGCTACAACAGGGGATTAGGGGCCAATGAGCAGTTCTTC
D gene: TRBD2; J gene: TRBJ2-1; clone size: -; V gene: TRBV6-6; CDR3 protein: CASSRYAIAGSYNEQFF; CDR3 DNA: TGTGCCAGCAGTCGATACGCAATAGCGGGGTCCTACAATGAGCAGTTCTTC
D gene: TRBD1; J gene: TRBJ1-1; clone size: -; V gene: TRBV6-5; CDR3 protein: CASSLGTGNTEAFF; CDR3 DNA: TGTGCCAGCAGCCTCGGGACAGGGAACACTGAAGCTTTCTTT
D gene: TRBD2; J gene: TRBJ2-7; clone size: -; V gene: TRBV6-5; CDR3 protein: CASPLRQRGYEQYF; CDR3 DNA: TGTGCCAGCCCGTTGCGTCAGCGGGGCTACGAGCAGTACTTC
D gene: TRBD1; J gene: TRBJ2-2; clone size: once; V gene: TRBV7-2; CDR3 protein: CASSATGVTGELFF; CDR3 DNA: TGTGCCAGCAGTGCGACAGGGGTCACCGGGGAGCTGTTTTTT
D gene: -; J gene: TRBJ1-2; clone size: -; V gene: TRBV7-9; CDR3 protein: CASSLVGRAYGYTF; CDR3 DNA: TGTGCCAGCAGCTTAGTCGGCAGGGCCTATGGCTACACCTTC
D gene: -; J gene: TRBJ1-1; clone size: -; V gene: TRBV2; CDR3 protein: CASSPIRGDTEAFF; CDR3 DNA: TGTGCCAGCAGTCCCATACGGGGGGACACTGAAGCTTTCTTT
D gene: TRBD2; J gene: TRBJ2-7; clone size: -; V gene: TRBV19; CDR3 protein: CATSTSGDDEQYF; CDR3 DNA: TGTGCCACCTCGACTAGCGGGGACGACGAGCAGTACTTC
D gene: -; J gene: TRBJ1-4; clone size: few; V gene: TRBV7-9; CDR3 protein: CASSHSIGGNEKLFF; CDR3 DNA: TGTGCCAGCAGCCATAGCATAGGGGGAAATGAAAAACTGTTTTTT
D gene: -; J gene: TRBJ1-4; clone size: -; V gene: TRBV27; CDR3 protein: CASSFRGWANEKLFF; CDR3 DNA: TGTGCCAGCAGTTTCCGGGGGTGGGCTAATGAAAAACTGTTTTTT
D gene: -; J gene: TRBJ1-3; clone size: -; V gene: TRBV9; CDR3 protein: CASSRGPPGNTIYF; CDR3 DNA: TGTGCCAGCAGCCGGGGTCCTCCTGGAAACACCATATATTTT
D gene: -; J gene: TRBJ1-2; clone size: -; V gene: TRBV6-1; CDR3 protein: CASSEGVSGYTF; CDR3 DNA: TGTGCCAGCAGTGAAGGGGTTAGCGGCTACACCTTC
D gene: -; J gene: TRBJ2-5; clone size: -; V gene: TRBV7-9; CDR3 protein: CASSLALGQGTQETQYF; CDR3 DNA: TGTGCCAGCAGCTTAGCGCTGGGGCAGGGGACCCAAGAGACCCAGTACTTC
D gene: TRBD2; J gene: TRBJ2-7; clone size: -; V gene: TRBV3-1/TRBV3-2; CDR3 protein: CASSPHERGGRYEQYF; CDR3 DNA: TGTGCCAGCAGCCCACATGAGCGGGGGGGCAGGTACGAGCAGTACTTC
D gene: -; J gene: TRBJ1-6; clone size: -; V gene: TRBV7-2; CDR3 protein: CASSLDGTGSSPLHF; CDR3 DNA: TGTGCCAGCAGCCTTGACGGTACAGGGTCCTCACCCCTCCACTTT
D gene: TRBD1; J gene: TRBJ1-2; clone size: -; V gene: TRBV6-1; CDR3 protein: CASSYSGQGVGYTF; CDR3 DNA: TGTGCCAGCAGTTATTCGGGACAGGGAGTAGGCTACACCTTC
D gene: -; J gene: TRBJ1-3; clone size: -; V gene: TRBV27; CDR3 protein: CASSLSMGAGNTIYF; CDR3 DNA: TGTGCCAGCAGTTTATCGATGGGCGCTGGAAACACCATATATTTT
D gene: TRBD1; J gene: TRBJ1-2; clone size: -; V gene: TRBV5-5; CDR3 protein: CASSSSGQGAYGYTF; CDR3 DNA: TGTGCCAGCAGCTCGTCCGGACAGGGGGCGTATGGCTACACCTTC
D gene: -; J gene: TRBJ1-1; clone size: -; V gene: TRBV7-9; CDR3 protein: CASSHHLIRDGTEAFF; CDR3 DNA: TGTGCCAGCAGCCACCACCTTATACGGGATGGCACTGAAGCTTTCTTT
D gene: -; J gene: TRBJ1-3; clone size: -; V gene: TRBV11-2; CDR3 protein: CASSSREVGNTIYF; CDR3 DNA: TGTGCCAGCAGTAGTCGGGAGGTTGGAAACACCATATATTTT
D gene: TRBD1; J gene: TRBJ2-7; clone size: -; V gene: TRBV7-9; CDR3 protein: CASSFTGTGTYEQYF; CDR3 DNA: TGTGCCAGCAGCTTTACCGGGACAGGGACCTACGAGCAGTACTTC
D gene: TRBD1; J gene: TRBJ2-5; clone size: -; V gene: TRBV11-2; CDR3 protein: CASSRQGGGETQYF; CDR3 DNA: TGTGCCAGCAGCCGACAGGGTGGAGGAGAGACCCAGTACTTC
D gene: -; J gene: TRBJ1-1; clone size: -; V gene: TRBV14; CDR3 protein: CASKGPGYYTEAFF; CDR3 DNA: TGTGCCAGCAAAGGCCCCGGGTACTATACTGAAGCTTTCTTT
D gene: -; J gene: TRBJ1-2; clone size: -; V gene: TRBV18; CDR3 protein: CASSPNAESMGENYGYTF; CDR3 DNA: TGTGCCAGCTCACCTAACGCCGAATCGATGGGAGAAAACTATGGCTACACCTTC
D gene: -; J gene: TRBJ1-4; clone size: -; V gene: TRBV7-9; CDR3 protein: CASSLVLPGAGEKLFF; CDR3 DNA: TGTGCCAGCAGCTTAGTATTACCCGGGGCGGGAGAAAAACTGTTTTTT
D gene: TRBD1; J gene: TRBJ1-1; clone size: -; V gene: TRBV4-3; CDR3 protein: CASSQDSTGQNTEAFF; CDR3 DNA: TGCGCCAGCAGCCAAGATTCGACAGGGCAGAACACTGAAGCTTTCTTT
D gene: -; J gene: TRBJ2-3; clone size: many; V gene: TRBV2; CDR3 protein: CASLDYSNTDTQYF; CDR3 DNA: TGTGCCAGCTTGGACTACTCTAACACAGATACGCAGTATTTT
D gene: TRBD2; J gene: TRBJ2-7; clone size: -; V gene: TRBV7-2; CDR3 protein: CASSFQGLGGTSGYEQYF; CDR3 DNA: TGTGCCAGCAGCTTCCAAGGACTCGGCGGGACTAGCGGCTACGAGCAGTACTTC
D gene: -; J gene: TRBJ2-1; clone size: -; V gene: TRBV29-1; CDR3 protein: CSVDGFLQNEQFF; CDR3 DNA: TGCAGCGTTGATGGGTTTTTACAGAATGAGCAGTTCTTC
D gene: TRBD2; J gene: TRBJ2-1; clone size: few; V gene: TRBV9; CDR3 protein: CASSAGQLAGGEQFF; CDR3 DNA: TGTGCCAGCAGCGCGGGGCAACTAGCGGGGGGCGAGCAGTTCTTC
D gene: -; J gene: TRBJ1-1; clone size: once; V gene: TRBV19; CDR3 protein: CASSSGGTEAFF; CDR3 DNA: TGTGCCAGTAGTAGCGGGGGCACTGAAGCTTTCTTT
D gene: -; J gene: TRBJ1-4; clone size: once; V gene: TRBV3-1/TRBV3-2; CDR3 protein: CASSLRCEEKLFF; CDR3 DNA: TGTGCCAGCAGCCTAAGATGCGAGGAAAAACTGTTTTTT
D gene: TRBD1; J gene: TRBJ1-1; clone size: -; V gene: TRBV3-1/TRBV3-2; CDR3 protein: CASSQDKGQGAARAFF; CDR3 DNA: TGTGCCAGCAGCCAAGATAAGGGACAGGGGGCCGCACGAGCTTTCTTT
D gene: -; J gene: TRBJ2-5; clone size: -; V gene: TRBV18; CDR3 protein: CASSPSRATQETQYF; CDR3 DNA: TGTGCCAGCTCACCATCGCGGGCGACCCAAGAGACCCAGTACTTC
D gene: -; J gene: TRBJ2-5; clone size: -; V gene: TRBV5-1; CDR3 protein: CASSLPSKETQYF; CDR3 DNA: TGCGCCAGCAGCTTGCCTAGCAAGGAGACCCAGTACTTC
D gene: TRBD2; J gene: TRBJ2-2; clone size: -; V gene: TRBV27; CDR3 protein: CASSTGLAGGSWELFF; CDR3 DNA: TGTGCCAGCAGCACGGGACTAGCGGGGGGTTCATGGGAGCTGTTTTTT
D gene: -; J gene: TRBJ2-2; clone size: -; V gene: TRBV21-1; CDR3 protein: CASSKTGTTPNTNTGELFF; CDR3 DNA: TGTGCCAGCAGCAAGACGGGGACAACACCAAATACGAACACCGGGGAGCTGTTTTTT
D gene: TRBD2; J gene: TRBJ2-1; clone size: -; V gene: TRBV7-2; CDR3 protein: CASSPRWAGGYNEQFF; CDR3 DNA: TGTGCCAGCAGCCCCAGGTGGGCGGGGGGTTACAATGAGCAGTTCTTC
D gene: -; J gene: TRBJ2-1; clone size: -; V gene: TRBV25-1; CDR3 protein: CASSQIYNEQFF; CDR3 DNA: TGTGCCAGCAGCCAGATCTACAATGAGCAGTTCTTC
D gene: TRBD1; J gene: TRBJ2-2; clone size: once; V gene: TRBV7-2; CDR3 protein: CASSPTGGNTGELFF; CDR3 DNA: TGTGCCAGCAGCCCGACAGGGGGGAACACCGGGGAGCTGTTTTTT
D gene: TRBD1; J gene: TRBJ1-2; clone size: -; V gene: TRBV4-1; CDR3 protein: CASSQDLDRVRDGYTF; CDR3 DNA: TGCGCCAGCAGCCAAGACCTTGACAGGGTGAGGGATGGCTACACCTTC
D gene: -; J gene: TRBJ1-2; clone size: -; V gene: TRBV4-1; CDR3 protein: CASSQEGGNGYTF; CDR3 DNA: TGCGCCAGCAGCCAAGAAGGAGGAAATGGCTACACCTTC
D gene: TRBD2; J gene: TRBJ2-5; clone size: once; V gene: TRBV9; CDR3 protein: CASSVGGGARQETQYF; CDR3 DNA: TGTGCCAGCAGCGTAGGCGGGGGGGCGCGTCAAGAGACCCAGTACTTC
D gene: -; J gene: TRBJ1-2; clone size: -; V gene: TRBV6-1; CDR3 protein: CASSEGGLRYGYTF; CDR3 DNA: TGTGCCAGCAGTGAAGGGGGCTTAAGGTATGGCTACACCTTC